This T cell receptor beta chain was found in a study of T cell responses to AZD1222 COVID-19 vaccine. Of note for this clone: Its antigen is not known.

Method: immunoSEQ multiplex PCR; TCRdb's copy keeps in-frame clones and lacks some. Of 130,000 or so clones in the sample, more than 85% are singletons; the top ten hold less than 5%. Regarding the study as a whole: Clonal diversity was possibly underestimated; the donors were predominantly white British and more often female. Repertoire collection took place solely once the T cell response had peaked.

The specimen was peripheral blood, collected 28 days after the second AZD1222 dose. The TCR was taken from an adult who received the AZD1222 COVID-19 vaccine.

In DNA, the CDR3 is TGTGCCAGTAGTATTCGCGGCGCTAGGCAGTTCTTC. Translating gives CASSIRGARQFF. The rearrangement links TRBV19 to TRBJ2-1; D is ambiguous. Germline V gene data show CDR1 as LNHDA and CDR2 as SQIVND (reference sequence). Trimming cost V 3 bases and J 12 bases, with 12 bases left between them. This CDR3 has 12 residues.